This note documents a single TCR beta chain sequence. What it recognizes is unknown. Recipients received nonmyeloablative bone marrow transplants from related graft donors, with transient mixed chimerism. Unstimulated regulatory T cells (CD4+CD25+CD127-), CD4+CD25- non-regulatory cells, CD4 and CD8 cells were FACS-sorted from thawed PBMCs. This entry belongs to a study of Tregs in tolerant kidney transplant recipients. Notes on the study in general: In tolerant patients, donor-specific Tregs outgrew total Tregs, suggesting antigen-driven expansion. Biological reproducibility was not directly addressed, but technical replication error appeared minimal.

Clones were sequenced by immunoSEQ multiplex PCR, and TCRdb holds only the in-frame ones, with some missing. This sample has roughly 52,000 clones, with roughly nine tenths found just once. Germline lookup yields CDR1 SGHKS and CDR2 YYEKEE (reference sequence). The CDR3 runs to 15 residues. The junction had 10 bases not matched to a gene; V was cut back by 3 bases and J by 4 bases. The rearrangement uses TRBV5-5 and TRBJ2-7, with 7 nucleotides matching TRBD1. The TCR sequence derives from a human patient who received a combined kidney and bone marrow transplant. The graft donor may account for some of the T cells. Specimen: CD8+ T cells from blood (PBMCs), collected 24 months after the transplant. The CDR3 DNA sequence: TGTGCCAGCAGCTCCAGGGGGTTTAGTGAGTACGAGCAGTACTTC. As protein: CASSSRGFSEYEQYF.